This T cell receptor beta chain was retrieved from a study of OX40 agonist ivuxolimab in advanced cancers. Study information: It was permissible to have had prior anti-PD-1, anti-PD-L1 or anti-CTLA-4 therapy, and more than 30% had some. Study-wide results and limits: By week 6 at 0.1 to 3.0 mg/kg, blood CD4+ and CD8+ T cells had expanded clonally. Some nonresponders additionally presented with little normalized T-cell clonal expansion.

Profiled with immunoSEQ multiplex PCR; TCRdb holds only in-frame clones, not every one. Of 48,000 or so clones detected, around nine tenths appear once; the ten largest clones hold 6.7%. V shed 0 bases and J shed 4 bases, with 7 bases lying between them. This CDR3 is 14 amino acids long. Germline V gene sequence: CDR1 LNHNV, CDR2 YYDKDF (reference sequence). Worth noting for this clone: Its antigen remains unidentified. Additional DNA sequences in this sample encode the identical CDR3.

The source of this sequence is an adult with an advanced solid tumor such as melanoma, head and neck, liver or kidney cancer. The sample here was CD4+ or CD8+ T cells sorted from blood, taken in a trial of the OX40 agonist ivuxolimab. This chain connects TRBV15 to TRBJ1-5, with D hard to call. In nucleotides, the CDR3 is TGTGCCACCAGCAGAGATAGAGGGAATCAGCCCCAGCATTTT. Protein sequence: CATSRDRGNQPQHF.